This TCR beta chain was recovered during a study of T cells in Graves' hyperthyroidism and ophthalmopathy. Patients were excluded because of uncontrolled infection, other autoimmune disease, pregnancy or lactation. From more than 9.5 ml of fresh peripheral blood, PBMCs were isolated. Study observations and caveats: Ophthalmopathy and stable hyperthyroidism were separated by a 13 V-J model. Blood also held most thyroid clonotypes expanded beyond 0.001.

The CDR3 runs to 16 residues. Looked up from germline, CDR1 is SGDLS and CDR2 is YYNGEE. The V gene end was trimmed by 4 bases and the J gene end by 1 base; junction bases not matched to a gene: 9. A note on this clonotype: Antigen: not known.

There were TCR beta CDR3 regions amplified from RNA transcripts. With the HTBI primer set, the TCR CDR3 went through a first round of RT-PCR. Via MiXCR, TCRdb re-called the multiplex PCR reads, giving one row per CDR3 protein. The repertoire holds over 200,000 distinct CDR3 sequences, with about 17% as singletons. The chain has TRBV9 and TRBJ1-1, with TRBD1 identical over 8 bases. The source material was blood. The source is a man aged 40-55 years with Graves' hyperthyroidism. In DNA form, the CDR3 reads TGTGCCAGCAGCCAAGGACAGGGTATCGGGAACACTGAAGCTTTCTTT. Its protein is CASSQGQGIGNTEAFF.